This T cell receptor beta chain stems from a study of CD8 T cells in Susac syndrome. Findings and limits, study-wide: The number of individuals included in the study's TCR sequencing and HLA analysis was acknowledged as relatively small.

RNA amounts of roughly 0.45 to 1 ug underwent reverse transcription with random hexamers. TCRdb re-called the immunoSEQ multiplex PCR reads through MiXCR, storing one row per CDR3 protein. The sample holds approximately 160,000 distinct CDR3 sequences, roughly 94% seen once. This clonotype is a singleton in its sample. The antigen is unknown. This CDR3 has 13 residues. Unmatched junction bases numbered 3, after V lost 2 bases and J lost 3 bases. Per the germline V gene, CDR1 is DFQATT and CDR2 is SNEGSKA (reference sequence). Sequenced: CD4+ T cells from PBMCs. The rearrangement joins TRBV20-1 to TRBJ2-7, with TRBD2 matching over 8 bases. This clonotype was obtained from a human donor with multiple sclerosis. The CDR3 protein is CSARSAGDYEQYF. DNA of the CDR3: TGCAGTGCTAGATCAGCGGGAGACTACGAGCAGTACTTC.